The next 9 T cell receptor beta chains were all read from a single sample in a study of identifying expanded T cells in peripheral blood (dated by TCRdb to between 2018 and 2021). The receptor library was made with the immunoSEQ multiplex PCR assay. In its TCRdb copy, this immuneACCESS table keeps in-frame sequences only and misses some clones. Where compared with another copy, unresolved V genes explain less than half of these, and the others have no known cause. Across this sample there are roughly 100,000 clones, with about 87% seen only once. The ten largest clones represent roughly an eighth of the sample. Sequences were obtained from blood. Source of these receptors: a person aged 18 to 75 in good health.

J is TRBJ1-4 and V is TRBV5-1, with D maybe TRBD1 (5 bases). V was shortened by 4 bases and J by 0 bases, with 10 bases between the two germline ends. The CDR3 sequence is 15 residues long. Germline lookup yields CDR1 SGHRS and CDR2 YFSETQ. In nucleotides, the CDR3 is TGCGCCAGCAGCCCCTCGGGGGCAACTAATGAAAAACTGTTTTTT. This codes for CASSPSGATNEKLFF.

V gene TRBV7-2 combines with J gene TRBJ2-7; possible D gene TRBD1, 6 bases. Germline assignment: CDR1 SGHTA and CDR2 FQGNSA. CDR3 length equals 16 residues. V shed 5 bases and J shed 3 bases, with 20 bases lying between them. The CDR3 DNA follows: TGTGCCAGCAGCCATCAGACAGGTAAGAGTAACTACGAGCAGTACTTC. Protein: CASSHQTGKSNYEQYF.

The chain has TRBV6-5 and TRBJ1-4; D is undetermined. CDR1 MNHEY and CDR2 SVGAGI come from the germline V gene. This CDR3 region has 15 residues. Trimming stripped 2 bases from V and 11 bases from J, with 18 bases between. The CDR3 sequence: CASSYRKGRAGKLFF. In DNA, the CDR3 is TGTGCCAGCAGTTACAGGAAGGGTCGGGCGGGGAAACTGTTTTTT.

The CDR3 region is CASRGTQQFF. DNA of the CDR3: TGTGCCAGCAGGGGGACCCAGCAGTTCTTC. The chain recombines TRBV11-2 with TRBJ2-1; perhaps D is TRBD1 or TRBD2 (5 bases each). V was shortened by 6 bases and J by 11 bases, with 8 bases between the two germline ends. The germline V gene encodes CDR1 SGHAT and CDR2 FQNNGV. The CDR3 totals 10 residues.

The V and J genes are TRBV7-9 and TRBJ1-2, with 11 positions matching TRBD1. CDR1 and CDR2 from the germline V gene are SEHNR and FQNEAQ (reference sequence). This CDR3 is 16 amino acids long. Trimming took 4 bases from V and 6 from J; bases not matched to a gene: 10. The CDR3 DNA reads TGTGCCAGCAGCTATTCCTATCCGGGACAGGGGGATGGCTACACCTTC. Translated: CASSYSYPGQGDGYTF.

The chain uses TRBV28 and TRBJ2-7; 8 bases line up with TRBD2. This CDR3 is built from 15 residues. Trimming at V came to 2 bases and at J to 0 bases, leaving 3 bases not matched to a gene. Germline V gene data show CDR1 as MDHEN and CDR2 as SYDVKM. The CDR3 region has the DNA TGTGCCAGCAGTTTACCGGGGGGGCTCTCCTACGAGCAGTACTTC. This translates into CASSLPGGLSYEQYF.

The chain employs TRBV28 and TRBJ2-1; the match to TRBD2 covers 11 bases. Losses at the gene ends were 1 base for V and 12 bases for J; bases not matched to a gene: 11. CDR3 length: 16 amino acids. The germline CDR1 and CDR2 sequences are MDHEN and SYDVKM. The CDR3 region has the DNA TGTGCCAGCAGTTTATTCGCTAGCGGGAGGATGGATTCGCAGTTCTTC. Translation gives CASSLFASGRMDSQFF. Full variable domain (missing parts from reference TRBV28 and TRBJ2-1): DVKVTQSSRYLVKRTGEKVFLECVQDMDHENMFWYRQDPGLGLRLIYFSYDVKMKEKGDIPEGYSVSREKKERFSLILESASTNQTSMYLCASSLFASGRMDSQFFGPGTRLTVL.

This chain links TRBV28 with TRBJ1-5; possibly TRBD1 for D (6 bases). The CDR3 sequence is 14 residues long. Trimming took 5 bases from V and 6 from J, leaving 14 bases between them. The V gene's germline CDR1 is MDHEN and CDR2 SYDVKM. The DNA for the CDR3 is TGTGCCAGCAGTCTCAGGGAGGGGGGTCAGCCCCAGCATTTT. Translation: CASSLREGGQPQHF.

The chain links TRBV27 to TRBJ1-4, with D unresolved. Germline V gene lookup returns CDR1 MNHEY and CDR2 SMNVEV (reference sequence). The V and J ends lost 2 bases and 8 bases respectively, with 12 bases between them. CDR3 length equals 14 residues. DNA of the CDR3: TGTGCCAGCAGTTTAAACGGGTTAAGCGAAAAACTGTTTTTT. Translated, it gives CASSLNGLSEKLFF.